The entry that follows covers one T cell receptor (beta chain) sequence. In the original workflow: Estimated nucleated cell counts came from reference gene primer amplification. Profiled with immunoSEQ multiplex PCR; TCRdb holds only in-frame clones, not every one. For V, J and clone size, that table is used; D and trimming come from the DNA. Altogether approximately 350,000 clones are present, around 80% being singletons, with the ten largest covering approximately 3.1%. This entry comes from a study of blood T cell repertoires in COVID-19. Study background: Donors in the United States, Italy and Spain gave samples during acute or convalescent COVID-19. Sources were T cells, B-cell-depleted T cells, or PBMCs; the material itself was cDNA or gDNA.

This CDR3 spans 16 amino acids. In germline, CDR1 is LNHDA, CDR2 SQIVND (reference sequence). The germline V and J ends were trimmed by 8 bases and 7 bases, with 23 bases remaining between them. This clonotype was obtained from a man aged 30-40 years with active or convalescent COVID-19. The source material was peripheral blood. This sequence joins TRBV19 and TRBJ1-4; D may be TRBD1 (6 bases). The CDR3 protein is CASRRQAQWSGEKLFF. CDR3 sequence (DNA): TGTGCCAGTCGACGACAGGCCCAATGGTCCGGTGAAAAACTGTTTTTT.